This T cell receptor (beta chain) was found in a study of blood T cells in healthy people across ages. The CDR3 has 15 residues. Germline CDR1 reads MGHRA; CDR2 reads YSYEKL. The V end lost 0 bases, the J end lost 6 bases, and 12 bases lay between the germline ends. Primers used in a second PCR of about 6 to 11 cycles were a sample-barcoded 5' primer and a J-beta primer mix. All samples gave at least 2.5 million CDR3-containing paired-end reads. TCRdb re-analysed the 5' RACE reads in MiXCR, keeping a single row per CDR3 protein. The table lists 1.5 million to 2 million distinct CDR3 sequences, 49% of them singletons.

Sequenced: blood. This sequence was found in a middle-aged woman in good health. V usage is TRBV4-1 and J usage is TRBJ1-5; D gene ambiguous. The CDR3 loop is CASSQDVGSGQPQHF. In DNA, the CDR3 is TGCGCCAGCAGCCAAGATGTAGGGTCAGGTCAGCCCCAGCATTTT.